One and the same sample provided the 23 T cell receptor beta chains below, sequenced in a study of T cell responses to AZD1222 COVID-19 vaccine. Using immunoSEQ multiplex PCR, the repertoire was profiled, and TCRdb retains in-frame clones only, with some absent. Of 100,000 to 150,000 clones listed, roughly 86% were seen once; the top ten hold more than 10%. This specimen consisted of peripheral blood, obtained on day 0 of AZD1222 vaccination. These receptors came from an adult in good health.

The chain is built from TRBV11-2 and TRBJ2-1; maybe TRBD2 (5 bases). V was trimmed by 3 bases and J by 6 bases, leaving 18 bases between them. Germline V gene data show CDR1 as SGHAT and CDR2 as FQNNGV. The CDR3 sequence is 16 residues long. The CDR3, as DNA: TGTGCCAGCAGCTTTCTTATGGACTCAAACCTCAATGAGCAGTTCTTC. The encoded protein is CASSFLMDSNLNEQFF.

The rearrangement uses TRBV29-1 and TRBJ1-4; maybe TRBD1 (5 bases). Germline CDR1 reads SQVTM; CDR2 reads ANQGSEA. The CDR3 totals 13 residues. Trimming stripped 5 bases from V and 8 bases from J, with 15 bases between. The CDR3 DNA follows: TGCAGCGTTTCTATCCAGGGAAACGAAAAACTGTTTTTT. Translating it yields CSVSIQGNEKLFF.

The gene calls are TRBV5-8 and TRBJ2-3, with D possibly matching TRBD2 (6 bases). Germline values: CDR1 SGHTS, CDR2 YDEGEE. The CDR3 extends over 16 amino acids. The germline V and J ends were trimmed by 2 bases and 3 bases, with 16 bases remaining between them. This CDR3 reads CASSFPGLRRTDTQYF. DNA of the CDR3: TGTGCCAGCAGCTTTCCGGGACTCCGGAGGACAGATACGCAGTATTTT.

The chain carries TRBV21-1 and TRBJ1-1. TRBV21-1 has pseudogene status. The CDR3 consists of 13 residues. The CDR3 coding sequence is TGTGCCAGCAGCAAAGAGGGCTCACCTGAAGCTTTCTTT. Its protein is CASSKEGSPEAFF.

This clone was detected once. The chain uses TRBV19 and TRBJ1-1; D remains unclear. The V gene's germline CDR1 is LNHDA and CDR2 SQIVND (reference sequence). The CDR3 is 14 amino acids. Trimming removed 1 base at V and 0 bases at J, with 6 bases between. CDR3 sequence: CASSIGRLNTEAFF. CDR3 in DNA: TGTGCCAGTAGTATAGGCAGACTGAACACTGAAGCTTTCTTT.

The gene calls are TRBV6-5 and TRBJ1-1; 9 bases are shared with TRBD1. CDR3 length equals 12 residues. V was pared by 6 bases and J by 9 bases, with 5 bases of the junction left unmatched. Looked up from germline, CDR1 is MNHEY and CDR2 is SVGAGI. CDR3 in amino acids: CASRRGQGKAFF. The CDR3 nucleotides read TGTGCCAGCAGAAGGGGACAGGGAAAAGCTTTCTTT.

The chain has TRBV3-1 (or the pseudogene TRBV3-2) and TRBJ1-4, with unresolved D. CDR1 and CDR2 from the germline V gene are LGHDT and YNNKEL (reference sequence). The CDR3 extends over 14 amino acids. V dropped 5 bases and J dropped 7 bases, with 14 bases sitting between them. The CDR3 nucleotides are TGTGCCAGCAGCGTTAGCGGAGCGAGTGAAAAACTGTTTTTT. Translation gives CASSVSGASEKLFF.

The V and J genes are TRBV10-3 and TRBJ1-2, with TRBD1 as a possible D gene (5 bases). The CDR3 is 16 residues long. The germline V and J ends were trimmed by 6 bases and 0 bases, with 17 bases remaining between them. CDR1 is ENHRY and CDR2 is SYGVKD in the germline V gene. Here the CDR3 DNA reads TGTGCCATCAGGGTCATGTCAGGGTTAGCTAACTATGGCTACACCTTC. As protein: CAIRVMSGLANYGYTF.

The genes are TRBV18 and TRBJ2-3, with 11 bases that match TRBD2. CDR3 size: 18 residues. The germline V gene has CDR1 KGHSH and CDR2 LQKENI. The J segment lost 0 bases and the V segment lost 2 bases, leaving 7 bases of the junction unmatched. CDR3 protein: CASSPNHLAGGSTDTQYF. In DNA, the CDR3 is TGTGCCAGCTCACCAAATCACCTAGCGGGGGGTAGCACAGATACGCAGTATTTT.

The rearrangement joins TRBV7-3 to TRBJ2-1; 8 nucleotides agree with TRBD2. This CDR3 spans 15 amino acids. After removal of 1 base from V and 8 bases from J, the junction contained 7 bases not matched to a gene. Germline CDR1 SGHTA, CDR2 FQGTGA. The CDR3 region has the DNA TGTGCCAGCAGCTTAAGTCCGGGGGGGCAATATGAGCAGTTCTTC. Its protein product is CASSLSPGGQYEQFF.

The J gene is TRBJ1-1, the V gene TRBV7-2; 7 bases line up with TRBD1. This CDR3 comprises 13 residues. In germline, CDR1 is SGHTA, CDR2 FQGNSA. Trimming cost V 5 bases and J 5 bases; bases outside gene matches: 5. The CDR3, as DNA: TGTGCCAGCAGCAACCAGGGGGGGACTGAAGCTTTCTTT. Amino acids: CASSNQGGTEAFF.

This chain links TRBV7-2 with TRBJ1-2; D remains ambiguous. The CDR3 runs 15 residues. V was shortened by 5 bases and J by 3 bases, with 16 bases between the two germline ends. CDR1 and CDR2 (germline): SGHTA, FQGNSA. The CDR3 spells CASSTLSGSDYGYTF. The CDR3 DNA sequence: TGTGCCAGCAGCACTCTGTCGGGGTCGGACTATGGCTACACCTTC.

This chain joins TRBV30 and TRBJ1-2; D is undetermined. Germline V lookup: CDR1 GTSNPN, CDR2 SVGIG (reference sequence). The CDR3 runs 13 residues. Trimming stripped 5 bases from V and 2 bases from J, with 12 bases between. The CDR3 here is CAWAEVQNYGYTF. DNA for the CDR3: TGTGCCTGGGCGGAGGTACAGAACTATGGCTACACCTTC.

This chain links TRBV4-1 with TRBJ2-7; tentatively, D is TRBD1 (5 bases). The CDR3 loop spans 15 amino acids. With 1 base removed from V and 4 bases from J, the gap between germline ends came to 14 bases. CDR1 is MGHRA and CDR2 is YSYEKL in the germline V gene. The CDR3 DNA reads as TGCGCCAGCAGCCAAGGACAGAATGGCCTTTACGAGCAGTACTTC. Its protein product is CASSQGQNGLYEQYF.

The rearrangement links TRBV24-1 to TRBJ1-2, with TRBD1 identical over 9 bases. CDR1 KGHDR and CDR2 SFDVKD come from the germline V gene. The ends lost 3 bases at V and 4 bases at J; junction bases unmatched: 5. The CDR3 is made up of 15 amino acids. For the CDR3, the DNA is TGTGCCACCAGTGATAAGGACAGGGGAATCTATGGCTACACCTTC. Amino acid sequence: CATSDKDRGIYGYTF.

CDR3 sequence: CASSPTVGGVTYNEQFF. Written as DNA, the CDR3 is TGTGCCAGCAGCCCTACCGTAGGGGGGGTAACCTACAATGAGCAGTTCTTC. This chain joins TRBV7-3 and TRBJ2-1, with D tentatively TRBD2 (7 bases). The CDR3 extends over 17 amino acids. V shed 5 bases and J shed 2 bases, with 19 bases lying between them. Germline V CDR1 and CDR2: SGHTA, FQGTGA.

The V gene is TRBV9, the J gene TRBJ2-2; 13 nucleotides match TRBD2. From germline, CDR1 is SGDLS and CDR2 YYNGEE. This CDR3 spans 17 amino acids. V gave up 6 bases and J gave up 0 bases; unmatched junction bases: 5. DNA for the CDR3: TGTGCCAGCACCTGGGGACTAGCGGGATCGAACACCGGGGAGCTGTTTTTT. Translation gives CASTWGLAGSNTGELFF.

This rearrangement joins TRBV27 to TRBJ2-2, with TRBD2 matching 9 bases. The germline V gene encodes CDR1 MNHEY and CDR2 SMNVEV (reference sequence). The CDR3 is 16 amino acids. With V trimmed by 5 bases and J by 2 bases, 6 bases remained unmatched. The CDR3 region is CASSPRTSANTGELFF. The CDR3 DNA follows: TGTGCCAGCAGTCCCCGGACTAGCGCTAACACCGGGGAGCTGTTTTTT.

The table lists this clone with a few counts. The chain is built from TRBV6-1 and TRBJ1-5; possibly TRBD1 for D (6 bases). Per germline, CDR1 MNHNS and CDR2 SASEGT. V was clipped by 0 bases and J by 3 bases, with 12 bases between them. This CDR3 has 16 residues. DNA of the CDR3: TGTGCCAGCAGTGAAGCGATTGGACAGCACAATCAGCCCCAGCATTTT. The encoded protein is CASSEAIGQHNQPQHF.

This sequence joins TRBV4-3 and TRBJ1-4, with 8 bases aligning to TRBD1. CDR1 is LGHNA and CDR2 is YSLEER in the germline V gene. CDR3 length: 14 residues. J gave up 4 bases and V 6 bases, and 4 bases lay outside the gene matches. CDR3 DNA: TGCGCCAGCAGTGACAGGGGTGGTAATGAAAAACTGTTTTTT. It translates to CASSDRGGNEKLFF.

V gene TRBV5-5 combines with J gene TRBJ2-7; unclear D gene. The CDR3 contains 13 residues. Trimming took off 2 bases at V and 5 bases at J, with 11 bases between the two ends. Germline CDR1 reads SGHKS; CDR2 reads YYEKEE (reference sequence). In DNA, the CDR3 is TGTGCCAGCAGCTTTGGAAGGTCACACGAGCAGTACTTC. Translated, it gives CASSFGRSHEQYF.

This clone turned up a few times. The V and J genes are TRBV10-3 and TRBJ2-7; D assignment may be TRBD1 or TRBD2 (5 bases each). Trimming cost V 6 bases and J 2 bases, with 14 bases left between them. CDR1 and CDR2 (germline): ENHRY, SYGVKD. The CDR3 is 14 amino acids. The CDR3 sequence is CAIRAGTDTYEQYF. The CDR3 nucleotides read TGTGCCATCAGGGCCGGGACCGACACCTACGAGCAGTACTTC.

The rearrangement uses TRBV6-2 or TRBV6-3 and TRBJ1-5, with D maybe TRBD1 (5 bases). The CDR3 covers 15 residues. Germline V gives CDR1 MNHEY, CDR2 SVGEGT. Trimming left V 5 bases short and J 5 bases short, with 16 bases between. The CDR3 here is CASSPSPGVYQPQHF. The CDR3, as DNA: TGTGCCAGCAGTCCCTCGCCGGGGGTCTATCAGCCCCAGCATTTT.